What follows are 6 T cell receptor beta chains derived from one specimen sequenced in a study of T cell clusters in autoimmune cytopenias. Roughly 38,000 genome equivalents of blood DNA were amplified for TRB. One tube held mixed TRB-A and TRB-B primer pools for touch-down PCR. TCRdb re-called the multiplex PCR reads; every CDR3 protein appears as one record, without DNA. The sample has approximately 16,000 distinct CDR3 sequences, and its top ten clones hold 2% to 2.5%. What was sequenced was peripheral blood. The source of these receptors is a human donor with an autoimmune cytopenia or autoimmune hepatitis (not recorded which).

The CDR3 sequence: CASSWGHDTGELFF. The V gene is TRBV5-1, the J gene TRBJ2-2. CDR3 length: 14 residues. Germline CDR1 and CDR2: SGHRS and YFSETQ. The variable domain in full, completed from reference TRBV5-1 and TRBJ2-2, reads KAGVTQTPRYLIKTRGQQVTLSCSPISGHRSVSWYQQTPGQGLQFLFEYFSETQRNKGNFPGRFSGRQFSNSRSEMNVSTLELGDSALYLCASSWGHDTGELFFGEGSRLTVL.

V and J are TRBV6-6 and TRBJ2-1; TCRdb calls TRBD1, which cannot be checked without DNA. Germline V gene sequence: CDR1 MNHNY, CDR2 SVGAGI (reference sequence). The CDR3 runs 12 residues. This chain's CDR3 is CASSYGEREQFF.

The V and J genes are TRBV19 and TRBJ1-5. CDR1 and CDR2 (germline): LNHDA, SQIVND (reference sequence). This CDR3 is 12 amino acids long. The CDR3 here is CASKSGNQPQHF.

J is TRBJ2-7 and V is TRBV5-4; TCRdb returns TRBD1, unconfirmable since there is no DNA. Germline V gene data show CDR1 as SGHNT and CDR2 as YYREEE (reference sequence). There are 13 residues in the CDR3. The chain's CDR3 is CASSSLVGDEQYF. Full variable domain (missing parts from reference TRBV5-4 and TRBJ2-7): ETGVTQSPTHLIKTRGQQVTLRCSSQSGHNTVSWYQQALGQGPQFIFQYYREEENGRGNFPPRFSGLQFPNYSSELNVNALELDDSALYLCASSSLVGDEQYFGPGTRLTVT.

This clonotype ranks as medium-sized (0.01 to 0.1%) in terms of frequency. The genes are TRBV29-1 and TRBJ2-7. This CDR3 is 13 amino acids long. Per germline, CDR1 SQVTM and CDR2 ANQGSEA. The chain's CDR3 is CSVERRGDYEQYF.

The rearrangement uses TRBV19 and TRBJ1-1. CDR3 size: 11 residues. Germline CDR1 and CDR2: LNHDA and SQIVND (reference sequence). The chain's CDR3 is CAASSRTEAFF.